These 27 T cell receptor beta chains share one sample of origin, sequenced in a study of T-cell reconstitution after alpha-beta-depleted transplantation in children. The TCRbeta library was prepared with unique molecular identifiers. From the PCR reads, TCRdb called clonotypes with MiXCR, one entry per CDR3 protein. Here the sample spans about 610,000 distinct CDR3 sequences, over 9.5% being singletons. Sequencing used PBMCs from the stem cell graft donor, obtained from the stem cell graft. The receptors shown here come from a human donor who donated a stem cell graft to a child with acute myeloid leukemia.

This clonotype came up a few times. V is TRBV20-1 and J is TRBJ2-7; TRBD2 matches at 8 bases. Losses at the gene ends were 1 base for V and 6 bases for J; bases not matched to a gene: 17. This CDR3 has 17 amino acids. The germline gives CDR1 DFQATT, CDR2 SNEGSKA (reference sequence). In DNA, the CDR3 is TGCAGTGCTAGAGGGAAGGGCGGAGCGGGAGCCTTCGGCGAGCAGTACTTC. Translated, it gives CSARGKGGAGAFGEQYF.

This clonotype has only a few counts. This chain uses TRBV5-1 with TRBJ2-1, with TRBD1 matching over 7 bases. The J segment lost 2 bases and the V segment lost 7 bases, leaving 6 bases of the junction unmatched. The length of the CDR3 is 14 residues. Germline CDR1 is SGHRS and CDR2 is YFSETQ. CDR3 loop: CASYPGTAYNEQFF. DNA for the CDR3: TGCGCCAGCTACCCCGGGACAGCCTACAATGAGCAGTTCTTC.

This clonotype was detected only a few times. Here the CDR3 reads CASRKGQGIYEQYF. CDR3 bases: TGTGCCAGCAGAAAGGGACAGGGGATTTACGAGCAGTACTTC. The chain has TRBV6-1 and TRBJ2-7; TRBD1 aligns across 10 bases. The V gene end was trimmed by 6 bases and the J gene end by 4 bases; junction bases not matched to a gene: 6. CDR1 is MNHNS and CDR2 is SASEGT in the germline V gene. The CDR3 length is 14 residues.

This clonotype was counted only a few times. The chain joins TRBV27 to TRBJ1-1, with 11 positions matching TRBD1. CDR1 MNHEY and CDR2 SMNVEV come from the germline V gene (reference sequence). V was pared by 6 bases and J by 4 bases, with 7 bases of the junction left unmatched. The CDR3 loop spans 15 amino acids. The CDR3 spells CASRGQGAKGTEAFF. CDR3 bases: TGTGCCAGCAGAGGACAGGGGGCGAAGGGCACTGAAGCTTTCTTT.

This clonotype was seen at least ten times. CDR3 sequence (DNA): TGTGCCAGCAGCTTAAGCGGGAGGGCCGAGGATACGCAGTATTTT. Translated: CASSLSGRAEDTQYF. The chain employs TRBV7-2 and TRBJ2-3; 10 nucleotides agree with TRBD2. The CDR3 runs to 15 residues. V shed 2 bases, J shed 6 bases, and the junction held 5 bases outside the gene matches. Germline CDR1 SGHTA, CDR2 FQGNSA.

At least ten counts were recorded for this clonotype. The chain recombines TRBV20-1 with TRBJ2-7; D tentatively fits TRBD1 or TRBD2 (5 bases each). Germline V gene lookup returns CDR1 DFQATT and CDR2 SNEGSKA (reference sequence). This CDR3 has 13 residues. V was pared by 6 bases and J by 3 bases, with 15 bases between. For the CDR3, the DNA is TGCAGTGCACCTCTGGGACCCGTCTACGAGCAGTACTTC. As protein: CSAPLGPVYEQYF.

This clonotype was seen a few times. The chain recombines TRBV7-8 with TRBJ2-3, with D unclear. The V and J ends lost 1 base and 2 bases respectively, with 7 bases between them. The CDR3 has 14 residues. The germline gives CDR1 SGHVS, CDR2 FQNEAQ. CDR3 sequence (DNA): TGTGCCAGCAGCTTAGTACAGCTCACAGATACGCAGTATTTT. This translates into CASSLVQLTDTQYF.

This clonotype was picked up a small number of times. V is TRBV20-1 and J is TRBJ1-5; weak D call: TRBD1 (6 bases). This CDR3 region has 14 residues. V was shortened by 6 bases and J by 1 base, with 13 bases between the two germline ends. Per the germline V gene, CDR1 is DFQATT and CDR2 is SNEGSKA (reference sequence). The CDR3 bases are TGCAGTGCCTTACAGGGCTCGAGCAATCAGCCCCAGCATTTT. This encodes CSALQGSSNQPQHF.

The chain couples TRBV30 to TRBJ2-2; D is possibly TRBD2 (5 bases). Trimming took 5 bases from V and 5 from J, leaving 18 bases between them. From germline, CDR1 is GTSNPN and CDR2 SVGIG (reference sequence). The CDR3 contains 15 residues. CDR3 loop: CAWGAVLGGTGELFF. The CDR3 DNA sequence: TGTGCCTGGGGAGCGGTCCTAGGAGGTACCGGGGAGCTGTTTTTT.

This clonotype appeared a few times. The J gene is TRBJ2-5, the V gene TRBV23-1; D possibly corresponds to TRBD1 (7 bases). TRBV23-1 falls under the ORF class, with uncertain function. The CDR3 runs to 14 residues. The V and J ends lost 2 bases and 3 bases respectively, with 10 bases between them. As DNA, the CDR3 is TGCGCCAGCAGTCAAGACAGGGAGGAAGAGACCCAGTACTTC. Its translation is CASSQDREEETQYF.

The chain has TRBV4-2 and TRBJ2-1; TRBD1 or TRBD2 may be the D gene (5 bases each). The V and J ends lost 5 bases and 6 bases respectively, with 14 bases between them. Per the germline V gene, CDR1 is LGHNA and CDR2 is YNFKEQ. The length of the CDR3 is 14 residues. Here the CDR3 DNA reads TGTGCCAGCAGCTCGCCCGGGGCCTTCAATGAGCAGTTCTTC. It encodes CASSSPGAFNEQFF.

This clonotype was seen many times. The CDR3 DNA is TGTGCCAGCACCCATGGGGAGACCCAGTACTTC. This codes for CASTHGETQYF. The V and J genes are TRBV7-9 and TRBJ2-5; no clear D. CDR1 is SEHNR, CDR2 FQNEAQ, per germline (reference sequence). The CDR3 is made up of 11 amino acids. V lost 7 bases and J 5 bases, leaving 8 bases between the germline ends.

This clonotype has at least ten counts. V usage is TRBV7-2 and J usage is TRBJ2-7, with D unresolved. CDR1 and CDR2 from the germline V gene are SGHTA and FQGNSA. CDR3 size: 12 residues. Trimming left V 5 bases short and J 7 bases short, with 12 bases between. Here the CDR3 reads CASSPPFGEQYF. The DNA of the CDR3 is TGTGCCAGCAGCCCCCCCTTTGGAGAGCAGTACTTC.

The table lists this clonotype with a few counts. The J gene is TRBJ2-1, the V gene TRBV11-1; no reliable D call. V was shortened by 10 bases and J by 9 bases, with 28 bases between the two germline ends. From germline, CDR1 is SGHAT and CDR2 FQDESV (reference sequence). This CDR3 is built from 16 residues. The CDR3 region has the DNA TGTGCCACCAAGTACGTTGGCTCCCCTACGGGCGGTGAGCAGTTCTTC. Encoded protein: CATKYVGSPTGGEQFF.

The chain links TRBV20-1 to TRBJ2-3; possible D gene TRBD1, 6 bases. V shed 2 bases and J shed 0 bases, with 12 bases lying between them. The germline V gene has CDR1 DFQATT and CDR2 SNEGSKA (reference sequence). The length of the CDR3 is 15 residues. CDR3 nucleotides: TGCAGTGCTAGAAACCAACAGGGTAGCACAGATACGCAGTATTTT. This gives the protein CSARNQQGSTDTQYF.

In this sample, this clonotype turned up a few times. The chain has TRBV20-1 and TRBJ1-1; possible D gene TRBD1, 5 bases. From germline, CDR1 is DFQATT and CDR2 SNEGSKA (reference sequence). The CDR3 extends over 14 amino acids. V was trimmed by 6 bases and J by 6 bases, leaving 20 bases between them. The CDR3 protein is CSARGAGSKPEAFF. Here the CDR3 DNA reads TGCAGTGCAAGGGGCGCAGGATCAAAGCCTGAAGCTTTCTTT.

This sequence joins TRBV5-1 and TRBJ2-7, with 7 bases that match TRBD2. Germline V CDR1 and CDR2: SGHRS, YFSETQ. The V gene end was trimmed by 4 bases and the J gene end by 5 bases; junction bases not matched to a gene: 12. The CDR3 extends over 15 amino acids. CDR3 loop: CASSPAGGSNNEQYF. The CDR3 DNA is TGCGCCAGCAGCCCGGCCGGCGGGAGTAACAACGAGCAGTACTTC.

The chain has TRBV28 and TRBJ2-3, with 13 bases identical to TRBD2. The CDR3 covers 19 residues. V gave up 2 bases and J gave up 3 bases; unmatched junction bases: 11. CDR1 is MDHEN, CDR2 SYDVKM, per germline. Written as DNA, the CDR3 is TGTGCCAGCAGTTTAGGGGGACTAGCGGGACTGACAAGGACAGATACGCAGTATTTT. Translated: CASSLGGLAGLTRTDTQYF.

This clonotype was seen a few times. The chain joins TRBV7-9 to TRBJ2-5, with D unresolved. CDR1 and CDR2 (germline): SEHNR, FQNEAQ (reference sequence). CDR3 length: 14 residues. The germline V and J ends were trimmed by 5 bases and 1 base, with 11 bases remaining between them. CDR3 nucleotide sequence: TGTGCCAGCAGCCTACGGAGAATCCAAGAGACCCAGTACTTC. Translation: CASSLRRIQETQYF. The variable domain in full, with the rest retrieved from reference TRBV7-9 and TRBJ2-5, is DTGVSQNPRHKITKRGQNVTFRCDPISEHNRLYWYRQTLGQGPEFLTYFQNEAQLEKSRLLSDRFSAERPKGSFSTLEIQRTEQGDSAMYLCASSLRRIQETQYFGPGTRLLVL.

In its sample, this clonotype was seen a few times. A junction boundary mismatches the germline segment, possibly from a read error. V and J are TRBV3-1 and TRBJ2-1; D is perhaps TRBD1 (6 bases). This CDR3 has 14 amino acids. CDR1 LGHDT and CDR2 YNNKEL come from the germline V gene (reference sequence). CDR3 sequence: CASSKEGGRGVQFF. As DNA, the CDR3 is TGTGCCAGCAGCAAAGAAGGGGGAAGAGGCGTGCAGTTCTTC.

In this sample, this clonotype turned up many times. The gene calls are TRBV5-1 and TRBJ2-1; D perhaps matches TRBD2 (5 bases). CDR3 length: 17 residues. Germline CDR1 and CDR2: SGHRS and YFSETQ. V was pared by 4 bases and J by 1 base, with 18 bases between. This chain's CDR3 is CASSREGPAASYNEQFF. As DNA, the CDR3 is TGCGCCAGCAGCCGCGAAGGACCAGCGGCGTCCTACAATGAGCAGTTCTTC.

The table lists this clonotype with a few counts. This chain links TRBV11-2 with TRBJ2-1; D is perhaps TRBD2 (6 bases). V lost 3 bases and J lost 3, with 12 bases in between. Germline V CDR1 and CDR2: SGHAT, FQNNGV. The CDR3 has 15 residues. In DNA form, the CDR3 reads TGTGCCAGCAGCTTCTATAGCGGAGACTACAATGAGCAGTTCTTC. Translated, it gives CASSFYSGDYNEQFF.

This clonotype was observed a few times. This chain uses TRBV7-9 with TRBJ2-1; 14 positions match TRBD2. Germline-derived CDR1 and CDR2 are SEHNR and FQNEAQ (reference sequence). The V and J ends lost 3 bases and 12 bases, in that order; junction bases with no gene match: 4. CDR3 length equals 14 residues. The CDR3 region has the DNA TGTGCCAGCAGCTTTGGGACTAGCGGGAGATGGCAGTTCTTC. Protein: CASSFGTSGRWQFF.

This clonotype appeared a few times. V gene TRBV20-1 combines with J gene TRBJ2-5; 8 nucleotides line up with TRBD2. The length of the CDR3 is 15 residues. The V gene's germline CDR1 is DFQATT and CDR2 SNEGSKA (reference sequence). J was trimmed by 2 bases and V by 8 bases; bases with no gene match: 13. The CDR3: CSPARASGPQETQYF. CDR3 nucleotide sequence: TGCAGTCCTGCTCGGGCTAGCGGGCCGCAAGAGACCCAGTACTTC.

Ten or more counts support this clonotype. The genes are TRBV10-3 and TRBJ1-1; D perhaps matches TRBD1 (6 bases). The germline V gene encodes CDR1 ENHRY and CDR2 SYGVKD. The germline V and J ends were trimmed by 3 bases and 5 bases, with 10 bases remaining between them. The CDR3 has 13 residues. The chain's CDR3 is CAISDQGRTEAFF. As DNA, the CDR3 is TGTGCCATCAGTGACCAGGGGAGAACTGAAGCTTTCTTT.

The genes are TRBV7-2 and TRBJ2-3; tentatively, D is TRBD1 or TRBD2 (6 bases each). Trimming took off 5 bases at V and 1 base at J, with 19 bases between the two ends. Germline-derived CDR1 and CDR2 are SGHTA and FQGNSA. The CDR3 length is 17 residues. The CDR3 protein is CASSHMGGSAGTDTQYF. In DNA form, the CDR3 reads TGTGCCAGCAGCCACATGGGGGGCTCAGCCGGCACAGATACGCAGTATTTT.

This clonotype was observed a handful of times. The chain has TRBV27 and TRBJ1-4, with 9 bases lining up with TRBD1. In germline, CDR1 is MNHEY, CDR2 SMNVEV (reference sequence). V lost 4 bases to trimming and J lost 5 bases; unmatched junction nucleotides: 5. CDR3 length: 15 residues. For the CDR3, the DNA is TGTGCCAGCAGTTCCATGGGACAGGGAAATGAAAAACTGTTTTTT. Translated, it gives CASSSMGQGNEKLFF.